One sample yielded the 21 T cell receptor beta chains listed below, sequenced in a study of cytomegalovirus exposure and HLA in healthy donors. Repertoires were generated with immunoSEQ multiplex PCR, while TCRdb's copy carries only in-frame clones and drops some. The table lists tens of thousands of clones, around 90% of them singletons, with 3.5% to 4.5% in the top ten. The sample was PBMCs. The receptors originated from a young woman in good health and CMV-seropositive.

This clone was recorded once. The chain combines TRBV7-2 with TRBJ1-1, with 9 bases identical to TRBD1. Germline-derived CDR1 and CDR2 are SGHTA and FQGNSA. The CDR3 length is 14 residues. Unmatched junction bases numbered 4, after V lost 2 bases and J lost 6 bases. The chain's CDR3 is CASSLTDRGPEAFF. The CDR3 nucleotides are TGTGCCAGCAGCTTAACGGACAGGGGCCCTGAAGCTTTCTTT. The full variable domain, rest sourced from reference TRBV7-2 and TRBJ1-1, is GAGVSQSPSNKVTEKGKDVELRCDPISGHTALYWYRQSLGQGLEFLIYFQGNSAPDKSGLPSDRFSAERTGGSVSTLTIQRTQQEDSAVYLCASSLTDRGPEAFFGQGTRLTVV.

This clone was observed a single time. This chain uses TRBV5-4 with TRBJ2-1; no clear D gene. With 4 bases removed from V and 5 bases from J, the gap between germline ends came to 7 bases. The germline CDR1 and CDR2 sequences are SGHNT and YYREEE (reference sequence). The CDR3 totals 12 residues. The CDR3 nucleotides read TGTGCCAGCAGCAAACAGAACAATGAGCAGTTCTTC. This sequence encodes CASSKQNNEQFF.

V usage is TRBV4-3 and J usage is TRBJ2-3; 12 bases are a match to TRBD2. The CDR3 has 17 residues. V shed 4 bases and J 3 bases; nucleotides not matched to a gene: 8. CDR1 is LGHNA and CDR2 is YSLEER in the germline V gene. CDR3 protein: CASSPRTSGGTTDTQYF. In DNA form, the CDR3 reads TGCGCCAGCAGCCCGAGAACTAGCGGGGGGACGACAGATACGCAGTATTTT.

V gene TRBV29-1 combines with J gene TRBJ1-1; 9 bases are shared with TRBD1. With V trimmed by 6 bases and J by 6 bases, 5 bases remained unmatched. CDR1 and CDR2 from the germline V gene are SQVTM and ANQGSEA. The CDR3 loop spans 12 amino acids. The CDR3 DNA sequence: TGCAGCGTACGACAGGGGGTCTCTGAAGCTTTCTTT. It specifies CSVRQGVSEAFF.

This clone was counted a few times. The chain has TRBV2 and TRBJ2-7; 13 nucleotides match TRBD2. The CDR3 runs 16 residues. Trimming took 3 bases from V and 2 from J; bases not matched to a gene: 4. Germline CDR1 and CDR2: SNHLY and FYNNEI. The CDR3 protein is CASSDTSGRVAYEQYF. CDR3 coding DNA: TGTGCCAGCAGTGATACTAGCGGGAGGGTGGCCTACGAGCAGTACTTC.

This rearrangement joins TRBV9 to TRBJ2-7; D is ambiguous. The CDR3 is 13 amino acids. V dropped 0 bases and J dropped 5 bases, with 9 bases sitting between them. Germline CDR1 is SGDLS and CDR2 is YYNGEE. CDR3 sequence (DNA): TGTGCCAGCAGCGTAGCTTTAGTGGACGAGCAGTACTTC. Its protein is CASSVALVDEQYF. Supplemented by reference TRBV9 and TRBJ2-7, the full variable domain reads DSGVTQTPKHLITATGQRVTLRCSPRSGDLSVYWYQQSLDQGLQFLIQYYNGEERAKGNILERFSAQQFPDLHSELNLSSLELGDSALYFCASSVALVDEQYFGPGTRLTVT.

The CDR3 nucleotides are TGCGCCAGCAGCTTGGCCAGGGCGGAGGAAGCTTTCTTT. Translating gives CASSLARAEEAFF. The gene calls are TRBV5-1 and TRBJ1-1, with D tentatively TRBD1 (5 bases). CDR1 is SGHRS and CDR2 is YFSETQ in the germline V gene. The CDR3 extends over 13 amino acids. Trimming stripped 0 bases from V and 8 bases from J, with 11 bases between.

The chain uses TRBV7-9 and TRBJ1-4; D gene unclear. The V end lost 5 bases, the J end lost 7 bases, and 8 bases lay between the germline ends. Germline CDR1 is SEHNR and CDR2 is FQNEAQ (reference sequence). The CDR3 is 12 residues long. The CDR3, as DNA: TGTGCCAGCAGCCCCATTTTTGAAAAACTGTTTTTT. Residues: CASSPIFEKLFF.

The chain recombines TRBV20-1 with TRBJ1-4; D might be TRBD1 (5 bases). There are 11 residues in the CDR3. Germline CDR1 DFQATT, CDR2 SNEGSKA (reference sequence). With 8 bases removed from V and 8 bases from J, the gap between germline ends came to 12 bases. The chain's CDR3 is CSLRAGEKLFF. CDR3 sequence (DNA): TGCAGTCTCAGGGCGGGGGAAAAACTGTTTTTT.

CDR3: CASSEAESGANVLTF. The CDR3 nucleotides are TGTGCCAGCAGTGAAGCTGAGTCTGGGGCCAACGTCCTGACTTTC. The V call is TRBV6-1, the J call TRBJ2-6, with D hard to call. CDR1 and CDR2 (germline): MNHNS, SASEGT. The CDR3 spans 15 residues. V lost 0 bases and J lost 1, with 4 bases in between.

DNA for the CDR3: TGTGCCAGGCCGGCCCCGCGGGCTTTCTTT. It specifies CARPAPRAFF. The J gene is TRBJ1-1, the V gene TRBV6-9; D uncertain. Per germline, CDR1 MNHGY and CDR2 SVAAGI. The CDR3 totals 10 residues. Trimming took 9 bases from V and 11 from J, leaving 13 bases between them.

The chain is built from TRBV7-8 and TRBJ1-5; D unresolved. V lost 4 bases, J lost 2 bases, and 15 bases lay in between. This CDR3 is built from 16 residues. CDR1 and CDR2 (germline): SGHVS, FQNEAQ. CDR3 coding DNA: TGTGCCAGCAGCTCCGCGGTAAAGTGGGGCAATCAGCCCCAGCATTTT. Translating gives CASSSAVKWGNQPQHF.

This sequence joins TRBV7-6 and TRBJ2-1; tentatively, D is TRBD1 (5 bases). Germline V gene lookup returns CDR1 SGHVS and CDR2 FNYEAQ. The ends were cut back, 2 bases at V and 4 bases at J, with 12 bases in the middle. This CDR3 region has 15 residues. DNA of the CDR3: TGTGCCAGCAGCTTACTGGCAGGGCAGTACAATGAGCAGTTCTTC. It yields the protein CASSLLAGQYNEQFF.

The gene calls are TRBV7-2 and TRBJ1-6; 7 nucleotides align to TRBD1. V lost 1 base and J lost 7; bases outside the gene matches: 10. The CDR3 consists of 17 residues. CDR1 SGHTA and CDR2 FQGNSA come from the germline V gene. CDR3 DNA sequence: TGTGCCAGCAGCTTAGAGGGGGCGGGTCTTGGGAATTCACCCCTCCACTTT. The encoded protein is CASSLEGAGLGNSPLHF.

The chain recombines TRBV6-5 with TRBJ2-1; 8 bases line up with TRBD1. The CDR3 spans 15 residues. The trim removed 0 bases at V and 2 bases at J, leaving 0 bases unmatched. Germline CDR1 reads MNHEY; CDR2 reads SVGAGI. CDR3: CASSYSQGAYNEQFF. CDR3 coding DNA: TGTGCCAGCAGTTACTCACAGGGGGCCTACAATGAGCAGTTCTTC.

This clone was found once. The chain joins TRBV18 to TRBJ1-1; 8 bases are shared with TRBD1. V trimming: 1 base; J trimming: 7 bases; junction bases outside the gene matches: 11. The CDR3 contains 16 residues. The germline V gene encodes CDR1 KGHSH and CDR2 LQKENI. The chain's CDR3 is CASSPLSGGTGVEAFF. DNA for the CDR3: TGTGCCAGCTCACCACTATCAGGGGGCACGGGCGTTGAAGCTTTCTTT. Full variable domain (rest looked up from reference TRBV18 and TRBJ1-1): NAGVMQNPRHLVRRRGQEARLRCSPMKGHSHVYWYRQLPEEGLKFMVYLQKENIIDESGMPKERFSAEFPKEGPSILRIQQVVRGDSAAYFCASSPLSGGTGVEAFFGQGTRLTVV.

The chain has TRBV5-1 and TRBJ1-1; TRBD1 aligns across 7 bases. CDR3 size: 15 residues. Germline CDR1 reads SGHRS; CDR2 reads YFSETQ. J was trimmed by 4 bases and V by 3 bases; bases with no gene match: 9. CDR3 amino acids: CASSWRQGGRTEAFF. CDR3 nucleotide sequence: TGCGCCAGCAGCTGGAGACAGGGCGGGCGCACTGAAGCTTTCTTT.

The chain employs TRBV6-1 and TRBJ2-7; 10 nucleotides match TRBD2. CDR3 length equals 18 residues. V shed 4 bases and J 2 bases; nucleotides not matched to a gene: 14. Germline lookup yields CDR1 MNHNS and CDR2 SASEGT. The CDR3 loop is CASSVRPSLAGATYEQYF. In DNA form, the CDR3 reads TGTGCCAGCAGTGTCCGCCCGAGTCTAGCGGGAGCAACCTACGAGCAGTACTTC.

The chain combines TRBV9 with TRBJ2-1, with D maybe TRBD2 (7 bases). The length of the CDR3 is 16 residues. Germline lookup yields CDR1 SGDLS and CDR2 YYNGEE. Trimming removed 0 bases from V and 7 bases from J, with 17 bases in between. In DNA form, the CDR3 reads TGTGCCAGCAGCGTAGCTACTAGGGGGGGCGAAAATGAGCAGTTCTTC. Translation: CASSVATRGGENEQFF.

The rearrangement uses TRBV6-6 and TRBJ2-2, with D possibly being TRBD2 (7 bases). The V end was cut by 6 bases, the J end by 6 bases, with 17 bases between. The CDR3 extends over 15 amino acids. Germline V lookup: CDR1 MNHNY, CDR2 SVGAGI (reference sequence). The DNA of the CDR3 is TGTGCCAGCAGAGAAACGGGGGGCCGGGCCGGGGAGCTGTTTTTT. Translation: CASRETGGRAGELFF.

The rearrangement links TRBV6-6 to TRBJ2-3, with 8 bases lining up with TRBD1. V dropped 7 bases and J dropped 2; count of bases not matched to a gene: 8. The CDR3 loop spans 15 amino acids. The germline gives CDR1 MNHNY, CDR2 SVGAGI (reference sequence). Here the CDR3 DNA reads TGTGCCAGCACCTTACGGGACAGGTTCACAGATACGCAGTATTTT. It encodes CASTLRDRFTDTQYF.